This T cell receptor beta chain was identified during a study of beta chain features in type 1 diabetes. Germline CDR1 and CDR2: SGHAT and FQNNGV. The CDR3 covers 11 residues. The V gene end was trimmed by 6 bases and the J gene end by 8 bases; junction bases not matched to a gene: 2. Study-wide results and caveats: For type 1 diabetes patients, VDJ junctions showed fewer insertions and more deletions. Among all four CD4+ subsets, Type 1 diabetes patients had TCRB CDR3s that were moderately but significantly shorter.

Many counts were recorded for this clone. The target antigen is unknown. The isolated RNA, all of it, was reverse transcribed, so expressed TCRB transcripts were what got sequenced. Assay used: immunoSEQ multiplex PCR; TCRdb lists only in-frame clones, some missing. The repertoire holds over 300,000 clones, with over 7% as singletons. The authors sorted CD4+ naive, central memory, regulatory and stem cell-like memory cells via CD45RO/CCR7/CD25/CD127/CD95/CD27. This TCR was recovered from a man aged 25 to 40 with type 1 diabetes. The chain joins TRBV11-2 to TRBJ1-1, with 8 bases lining up with TRBD1. The specimen was central memory CD4+ T cells from blood. The CDR3 is CASSRDREAFF. The CDR3 nucleotides are TGTGCCAGCAGTAGGGACAGGGAAGCTTTCTTT.